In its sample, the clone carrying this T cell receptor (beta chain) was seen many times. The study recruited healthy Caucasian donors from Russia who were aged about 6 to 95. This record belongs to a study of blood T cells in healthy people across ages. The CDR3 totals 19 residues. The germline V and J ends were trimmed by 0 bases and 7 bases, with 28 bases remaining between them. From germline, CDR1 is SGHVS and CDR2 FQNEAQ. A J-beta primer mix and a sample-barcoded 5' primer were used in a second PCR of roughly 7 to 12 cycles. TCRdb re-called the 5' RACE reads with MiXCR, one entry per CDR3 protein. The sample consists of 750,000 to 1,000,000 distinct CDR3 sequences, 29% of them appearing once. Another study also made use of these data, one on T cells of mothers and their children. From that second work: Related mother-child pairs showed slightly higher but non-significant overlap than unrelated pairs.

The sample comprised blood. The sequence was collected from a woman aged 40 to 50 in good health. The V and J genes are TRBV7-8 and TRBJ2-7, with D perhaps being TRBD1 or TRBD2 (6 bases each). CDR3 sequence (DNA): TGTGCCAGCAGCTTAGCGTATGGAAGGATAAAGGAGGGGGGCTGGGAGCAGTACTTC. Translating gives CASSLAYGRIKEGGWEQYF.